This T cell receptor beta chain was recorded in a study of T-cell reconstitution after alpha-beta-depleted transplantation in children. CDR1 LGHNT and CDR2 FRNRAP come from the germline V gene. The CDR3 has 15 residues. V was clipped by 0 bases and J by 0 bases, with 6 bases between them. The authors prepared the TCRbeta library with unique molecular identifiers. MiXCR, applied by TCRdb to the PCR reads, yields one record per CDR3 protein. The data show hundreds of thousands of distinct CDR3 sequences, approximately 12% seen once. The TCR originated in a human donor who donated a stem cell graft to a child with combined immunodeficiency. The sequences come from PBMCs from the stem cell graft donor, collected from the stem cell graft. The V gene is TRBV12-5, the J gene TRBJ2-1, with D uncertain. The CDR3: CASGLVLSSYNEQFF. The CDR3 nucleotides are TGTGCTAGTGGTTTGGTACTGAGCTCCTACAATGAGCAGTTCTTC.